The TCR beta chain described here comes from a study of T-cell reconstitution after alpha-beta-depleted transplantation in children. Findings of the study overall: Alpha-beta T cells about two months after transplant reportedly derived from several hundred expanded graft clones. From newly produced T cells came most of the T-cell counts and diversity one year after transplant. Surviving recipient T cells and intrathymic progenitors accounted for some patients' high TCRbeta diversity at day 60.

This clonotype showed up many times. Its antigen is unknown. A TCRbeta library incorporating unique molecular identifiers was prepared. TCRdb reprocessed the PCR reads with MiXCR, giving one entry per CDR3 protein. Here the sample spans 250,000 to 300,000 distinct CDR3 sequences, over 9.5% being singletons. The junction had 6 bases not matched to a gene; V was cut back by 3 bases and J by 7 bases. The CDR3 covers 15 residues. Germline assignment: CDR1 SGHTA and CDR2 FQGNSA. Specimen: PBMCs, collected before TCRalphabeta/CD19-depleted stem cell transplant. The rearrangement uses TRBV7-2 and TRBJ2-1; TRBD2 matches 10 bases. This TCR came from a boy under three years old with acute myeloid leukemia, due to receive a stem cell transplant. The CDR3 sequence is CASSLSSGSYNEQFF. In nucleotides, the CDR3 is TGTGCCAGCAGCTTGTCTAGCGGGAGTTATAATGAGCAGTTCTTC.